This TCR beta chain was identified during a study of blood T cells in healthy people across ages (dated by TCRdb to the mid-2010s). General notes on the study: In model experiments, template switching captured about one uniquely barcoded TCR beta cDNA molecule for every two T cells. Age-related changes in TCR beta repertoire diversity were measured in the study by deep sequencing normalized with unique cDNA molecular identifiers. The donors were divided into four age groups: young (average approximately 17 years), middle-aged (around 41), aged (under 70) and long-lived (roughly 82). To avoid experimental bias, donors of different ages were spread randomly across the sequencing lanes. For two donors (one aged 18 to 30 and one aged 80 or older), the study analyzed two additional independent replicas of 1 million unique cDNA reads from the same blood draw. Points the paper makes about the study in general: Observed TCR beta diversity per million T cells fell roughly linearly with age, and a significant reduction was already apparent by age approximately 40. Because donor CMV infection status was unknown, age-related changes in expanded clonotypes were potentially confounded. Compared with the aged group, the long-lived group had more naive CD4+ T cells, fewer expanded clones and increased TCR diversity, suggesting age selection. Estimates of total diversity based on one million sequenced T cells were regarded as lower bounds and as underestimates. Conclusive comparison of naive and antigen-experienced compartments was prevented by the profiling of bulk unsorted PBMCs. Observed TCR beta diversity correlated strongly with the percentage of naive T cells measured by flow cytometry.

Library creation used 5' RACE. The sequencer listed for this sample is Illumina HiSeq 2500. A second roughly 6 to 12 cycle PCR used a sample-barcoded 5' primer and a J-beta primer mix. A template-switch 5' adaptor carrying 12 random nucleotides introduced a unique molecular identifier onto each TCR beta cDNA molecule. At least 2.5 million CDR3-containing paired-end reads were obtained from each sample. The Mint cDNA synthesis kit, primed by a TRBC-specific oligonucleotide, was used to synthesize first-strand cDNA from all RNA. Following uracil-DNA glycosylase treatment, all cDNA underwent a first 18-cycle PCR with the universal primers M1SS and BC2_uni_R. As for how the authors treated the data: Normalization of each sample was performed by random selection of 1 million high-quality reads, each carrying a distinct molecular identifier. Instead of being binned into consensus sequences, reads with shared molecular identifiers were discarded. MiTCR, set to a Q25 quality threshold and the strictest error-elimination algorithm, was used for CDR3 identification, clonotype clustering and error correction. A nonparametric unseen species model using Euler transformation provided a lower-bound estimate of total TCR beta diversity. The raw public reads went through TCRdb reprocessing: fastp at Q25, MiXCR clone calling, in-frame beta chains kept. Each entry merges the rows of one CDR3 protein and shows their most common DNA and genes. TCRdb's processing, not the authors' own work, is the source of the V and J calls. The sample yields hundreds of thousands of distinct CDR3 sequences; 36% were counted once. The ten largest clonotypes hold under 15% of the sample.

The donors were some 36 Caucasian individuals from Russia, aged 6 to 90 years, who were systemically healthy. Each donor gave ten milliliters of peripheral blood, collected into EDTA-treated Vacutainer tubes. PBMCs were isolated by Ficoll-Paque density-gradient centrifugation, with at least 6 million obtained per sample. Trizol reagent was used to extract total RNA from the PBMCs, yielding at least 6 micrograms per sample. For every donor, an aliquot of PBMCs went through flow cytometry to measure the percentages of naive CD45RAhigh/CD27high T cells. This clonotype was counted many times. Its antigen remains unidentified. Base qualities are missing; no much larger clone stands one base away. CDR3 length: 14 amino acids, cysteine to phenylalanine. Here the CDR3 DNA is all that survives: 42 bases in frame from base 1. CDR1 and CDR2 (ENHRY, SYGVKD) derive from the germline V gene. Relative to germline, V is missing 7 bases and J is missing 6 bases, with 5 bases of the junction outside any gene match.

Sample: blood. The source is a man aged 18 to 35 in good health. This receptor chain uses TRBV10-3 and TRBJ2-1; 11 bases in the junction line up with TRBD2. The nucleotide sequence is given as TGTGCCATCACCTCTAGCGGGGGGCCCAATGAGCAGTTCTTC. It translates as CAITSSGGPNEQFF.